Reported below is one T cell receptor (beta chain). In the source study's methods: Between-group CDR3 differences, defined by clinicopathological status, yielded a distant-metastasis classifier for papillary thyroid cancer. TCRdb re-called the PCR reads with MiXCR. These V and J calls rely on TCRdb rather than the paper's analysis. Of 60,000 or so clones detected, 30% appear once; the ten largest clones hold around 15%. The data derive from a study of metastatic and nonmetastatic thyroid tumors. The entire patient cohort was treatment-naive prior to thyroid surgery. V lost 6 bases to trimming and J lost 0 bases; unmatched junction nucleotides: 12. Germline V gene data show CDR1 as LGHNA and CDR2 as YNFKEQ. This CDR3 is 17 amino acids long.

This TCR was sampled from a female donor with papillary thyroid cancer or a benign thyroid nodule (not recorded which). Some clones in this sample may be carry-over from other donors' samples. V is TRBV4-2 and J is TRBJ2-7; 9 nucleotides line up with TRBD2. The sequencing input was blood. This CDR3 reads CASSSPASGGSSYEQYF. In nucleotides, the CDR3 is TGTGCCAGCAGTTCCCCGGCCAGCGGGGGGTCCTCCTACGAGCAGTACTTC.